What follows describes a single T cell receptor (beta chain). An end of the junction does not agree with germline; a read error may underlie this. The data are from a study of blood T cell repertoires in COVID-19. The method was immunoSEQ multiplex PCR; TCRdb's version includes in-frame clones alone and lacks a portion of them. The sample records hundreds of thousands of clones, roughly nine tenths being singletons. The germline CDR1 and CDR2 sequences are MGHRA and YSYEKL. The CDR3 covers 15 residues. The sequenced sample consisted of peripheral blood. This chain links TRBV4-1 with TRBJ2-7; TRBD2 might be the D (5 bases). This receptor was identified in a woman between 50 and 59 years old with COVID-19, enrolled during active disease. This CDR3 reads CASSEDYSFHYEQYF. The DNA for the CDR3 is TGCGCCAGCAGCGAAGACTACTCGTTCCACTACGAGCAGTACTTC.